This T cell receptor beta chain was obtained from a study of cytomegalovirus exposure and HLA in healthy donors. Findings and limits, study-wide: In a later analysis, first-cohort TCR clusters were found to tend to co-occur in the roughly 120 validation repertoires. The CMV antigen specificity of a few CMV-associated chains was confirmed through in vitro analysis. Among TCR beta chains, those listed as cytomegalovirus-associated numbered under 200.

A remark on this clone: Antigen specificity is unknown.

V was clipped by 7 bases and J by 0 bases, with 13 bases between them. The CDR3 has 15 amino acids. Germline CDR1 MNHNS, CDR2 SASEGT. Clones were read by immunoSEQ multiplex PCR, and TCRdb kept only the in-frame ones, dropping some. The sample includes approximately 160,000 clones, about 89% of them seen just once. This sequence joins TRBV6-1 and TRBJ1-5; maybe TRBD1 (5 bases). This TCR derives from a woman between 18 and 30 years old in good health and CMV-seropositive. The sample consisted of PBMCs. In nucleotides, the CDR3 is TGTGCCAGCAACTTTGGGGGGAGTAGCAATCAGCCCCAGCATTTT. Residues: CASNFGGSSNQPQHF.